Here is one TCR beta chain with its context. Its antigen is unidentified. This specimen comes from a study of cytomegalovirus exposure and HLA in healthy donors. Study in general: T cells numbering around 190 million yielded roughly 120 million unique TCR beta sequences in an earlier analysis. Caucasian-associated ancestry cluster membership applied to 75% to 85% of approximately 420 genotyped donors. Study conclusions and caveats: Analysis performed later found 15,000 or so TCR beta sequences associated with HLA alleles at 0.05 false discovery rate. In a later analysis, parvovirus B19, influenza, CMV and Epstein-Barr virus appeared linked to several top co-occurrence clusters.

The CDR3 has 15 amino acids. With 4 bases clipped from V and 4 bases from J, the junction kept 6 bases outside the gene matches. Per germline, CDR1 MGHDK and CDR2 SYGVNS. The study ran its PCR with 60 Vbeta and 13 Jbeta primers. The protocol was immunoSEQ multiplex PCR, while the TCRdb copy is restricted to in-frame clones and leaves out a portion. The table shows 110,000 to 150,000 clones, with about four fifths occurring only once. The chain joins TRBV25-1 to TRBJ2-1; 8 bases are shared with TRBD1. The source material was PBMCs. The TCR comes from a woman younger than 30 in good health and CMV-seropositive. CDR3 amino acids: CASSARGPLYNEQFF. The CDR3 DNA follows: TGTGCCAGCAGTGCCAGGGGGCCCTTGTACAATGAGCAGTTCTTC.